The rows below give T cell receptor beta chains drawn from one sample of a study of blood T cell repertoires in COVID-19. Some clones are missing from TCRdb's copy, which holds only in-frame ones; the method was immunoSEQ multiplex PCR. Of more than 400,000 clones listed, 90% are singletons. Specimen: PBMCs or T cells enriched from blood (not recorded which). The source is a man in his late teens or twenties who had recovered from COVID-19. Each CDR3 is given with its conserved first and last residue. The order of the fields is CDR3 length, J gene, V gene, D gene, clone size, CDR3 protein, CDR3 DNA. The D gene is left open where the match is weak. Clone sizes are given selectively: once, few, many, or a class where the clone is expanded.

cdr3_length: 15
j_call: TRBJ1-6
v_call: TRBV2
d_call: TRBD1
clone_size: -
cdr3_aa: CASHLGQALSSPLHF
cdr3_nt: TGTGCCAGCCACTTGGGACAGGCATTGTCGTCACCCCTCCACTTT

cdr3_length: 13
j_call: TRBJ2-2
v_call: TRBV18
d_call: -
clone_size: once
cdr3_aa: CASSPLRAGELFF
cdr3_nt: TGTGCCAGCTCACCACTAAGAGCCGGGGAGCTGTTTTTT

cdr3_length: 16
j_call: TRBJ1-1
v_call: TRBV7-3
d_call: TRBD1
clone_size: -
cdr3_aa: CASSLNAGTGVSEAFF
cdr3_nt: TGTGCCAGCAGCCTTAATGCTGGGACAGGGGTCTCTGAAGCTTTCTTT

cdr3_length: 15
j_call: TRBJ1-3
v_call: TRBV13
d_call: -
clone_size: -
cdr3_aa: CASSLGGAAGNTIYF
cdr3_nt: TGTGCCAGCAGCTTAGGGGGGGCAGCTGGAAACACCATATATTTT

cdr3_length: 14
j_call: TRBJ1-1
v_call: TRBV3-1/TRBV3-2
d_call: -
clone_size: -
cdr3_aa: CASSQDAGNTEAFF
cdr3_nt: TGTGCCAGCAGCCAAGATGCAGGGAACACTGAAGCTTTCTTT

cdr3_length: 14
j_call: TRBJ1-1
v_call: TRBV19
d_call: -
clone_size: once
cdr3_aa: CASRPMTGNTEAFF
cdr3_nt: TGTGCCAGTCGCCCTATGACAGGGAACACTGAAGCTTTCTTT

cdr3_length: 13
j_call: TRBJ1-1
v_call: TRBV27
d_call: -
clone_size: -
cdr3_aa: CASSFQGGTEAFF
cdr3_nt: TGTGCCAGCAGTTTTCAGGGTGGCACTGAAGCTTTCTTT

cdr3_length: 15
j_call: TRBJ2-1
v_call: TRBV11-2
d_call: -
clone_size: -
cdr3_aa: CASSFRGSSYNEQFF
cdr3_nt: TGTGCCAGCAGCTTTCGAGGGAGCTCCTACAATGAGCAGTTCTTC

cdr3_length: 13
j_call: TRBJ2-7
v_call: TRBV3-1/TRBV3-2
d_call: -
clone_size: -
cdr3_aa: CASSQGRRDEQYF
cdr3_nt: TGTGCCAGCAGCCAAGGGAGGCGGGACGAGCAGTACTTC

cdr3_length: 13
j_call: TRBJ1-1
v_call: TRBV2
d_call: -
clone_size: -
cdr3_aa: CASWAFMNTEAFF
cdr3_nt: TGTGCCAGCTGGGCCTTTATGAACACTGAAGCTTTCTTT

cdr3_length: 16
j_call: TRBJ2-7
v_call: TRBV28
d_call: TRBD2
clone_size: -
cdr3_aa: CASSLAPSGSSYEQYF
cdr3_nt: TGTGCCAGCAGTTTGGCGCCTAGCGGGAGCTCCTACGAGCAGTACTTC

cdr3_length: 15
j_call: TRBJ1-6
v_call: TRBV5-6
d_call: -
clone_size: -
cdr3_aa: CASRSFRENNSPLHF
cdr3_nt: TGTGCCAGCAGATCGTTCCGGGAGAATAATTCACCCCTCCACTTT

cdr3_length: 15
j_call: TRBJ2-1
v_call: TRBV19
d_call: TRBD2
clone_size: -
cdr3_aa: CASTPSGTSYNEQFF
cdr3_nt: TGTGCCAGTACCCCCAGCGGGACTTCCTACAATGAGCAGTTCTTC

cdr3_length: 14
j_call: TRBJ1-5
v_call: TRBV28
d_call: TRBD1
clone_size: -
cdr3_aa: CASSPGTGGQPQHF
cdr3_nt: TGTGCCAGCAGCCCCGGGACAGGGGGGCAGCCCCAGCATTTT

cdr3_length: 17
j_call: TRBJ2-2
v_call: TRBV3-1/TRBV3-2
d_call: TRBD2
clone_size: -
cdr3_aa: CASSQGLAGVGTGELFF
cdr3_nt: TGTGCCAGCAGCCAAGGTCTAGCGGGAGTAGGAACCGGGGAGCTGTTTTTT

cdr3_length: 16
j_call: TRBJ2-3
v_call: TRBV3-1/TRBV3-2
d_call: TRBD1
clone_size: -
cdr3_aa: CASSLSTGMSTDTQYF
cdr3_nt: TGTGCCAGCAGCCTTTCGACAGGGATGAGCACAGATACGCAGTATTTT

cdr3_length: 14
j_call: TRBJ2-7
v_call: TRBV25-1
d_call: -
clone_size: once
cdr3_aa: CASRESARSDEQYF
cdr3_nt: TGTGCCAGCAGGGAGTCTGCTCGCTCGGACGAGCAGTACTTC

cdr3_length: 14
j_call: TRBJ1-1
v_call: TRBV7-2
d_call: -
clone_size: -
cdr3_aa: CASSSASARTEAFF
cdr3_nt: TGTGCCAGCAGCTCTGCCTCAGCGCGCACTGAAGCTTTCTTT

cdr3_length: 17
j_call: TRBJ2-3
v_call: TRBV10-2
d_call: TRBD2
clone_size: -
cdr3_aa: CASSDLGIAGGPYTQYF
cdr3_nt: TGCGCCAGCAGTGACCTAGGGATCGCGGGAGGGCCTTATACGCAGTATTTT

cdr3_length: 18
j_call: TRBJ2-5
v_call: TRBV11-2
d_call: TRBD2
clone_size: -
cdr3_aa: CASQTLGLAGPYQETQYF
cdr3_nt: TGTGCCAGCCAAACCCTGGGACTAGCGGGACCGTACCAAGAGACCCAGTACTTC

cdr3_length: 15
j_call: TRBJ1-1
v_call: TRBV7-2
d_call: -
clone_size: -
cdr3_aa: CASSLFRGGGTEAFF
cdr3_nt: TGTGCCAGCAGCTTATTTAGGGGGGGCGGCACTGAAGCTTTCTTT

cdr3_length: 14
j_call: TRBJ1-1
v_call: TRBV29-1
d_call: TRBD1
clone_size: few
cdr3_aa: CSVEDDRGHTEAFF
cdr3_nt: TGCAGCGTTGAAGATGACAGGGGGCACACTGAAGCTTTCTTT

cdr3_length: 15
j_call: TRBJ2-7
v_call: TRBV27
d_call: -
clone_size: -
cdr3_aa: CASRGLQGQLYEQYF
cdr3_nt: TGTGCCAGCAGGGGGCTTCAAGGACAGCTGTACGAGCAGTACTTC

cdr3_length: 13
j_call: TRBJ1-1
v_call: TRBV5-1
d_call: -
clone_size: -
cdr3_aa: CASLDSENTEAFF
cdr3_nt: TGCGCCAGCCTGGACAGTGAGAATACTGAAGCTTTCTTT

cdr3_length: 14
j_call: TRBJ2-3
v_call: TRBV29-1
d_call: TRBD2
clone_size: -
cdr3_aa: CSAEPSGSPDTQYF
cdr3_nt: TGCAGCGCCGAGCCTAGCGGGAGTCCAGATACGCAGTATTTT

cdr3_length: 14
j_call: TRBJ1-2
v_call: TRBV5-6
d_call: -
clone_size: few
cdr3_aa: CASSFGRVGYGYTF
cdr3_nt: TGTGCCAGCAGCTTCGGCAGGGTGGGGTATGGCTACACCTTC

cdr3_length: 13
j_call: TRBJ1-2
v_call: TRBV11-2
d_call: TRBD1
clone_size: -
cdr3_aa: CASSPGQGFGYTF
cdr3_nt: TGTGCCAGCAGCCCGGGACAGGGGTTTGGCTACACCTTC

cdr3_length: 13
j_call: TRBJ1-1
v_call: TRBV19
d_call: TRBD1
clone_size: -
cdr3_aa: CASSAGTASEAFF
cdr3_nt: TGTGCCAGTAGTGCCGGGACAGCTAGTGAAGCTTTCTTT

cdr3_length: 14
j_call: TRBJ1-1
v_call: TRBV18
d_call: TRBD1
clone_size: few
cdr3_aa: CASSATGTASEAFF
cdr3_nt: TGTGCCAGCTCAGCTACCGGGACAGCATCTGAAGCTTTCTTT

cdr3_length: 15
j_call: TRBJ2-5
v_call: TRBV11-3
d_call: TRBD1
clone_size: -
cdr3_aa: CASSLRDRGRETQYF
cdr3_nt: TGTGCCAGCAGCTTACGGGACAGGGGTCGGGAGACCCAGTACTTC

cdr3_length: 12
j_call: TRBJ2-3
v_call: TRBV7-2
d_call: -
clone_size: -
cdr3_aa: CASSGRGDTQYF
cdr3_nt: TGTGCCAGCAGCGGGCGGGGAGATACGCAGTATTTT

cdr3_length: 15
j_call: TRBJ1-2
v_call: TRBV27
d_call: TRBD1
clone_size: -
cdr3_aa: CASSSDRDHRFGYTF
cdr3_nt: TGTGCCAGCAGTTCTGACAGGGACCATCGGTTTGGCTACACCTTC

cdr3_length: 15
j_call: TRBJ2-7
v_call: TRBV4-1
d_call: TRBD2
clone_size: -
cdr3_aa: CASSQSGSGAYEQYF
cdr3_nt: TGCGCCAGCAGCCAAAGCGGGAGTGGGGCTTACGAGCAGTACTTC

cdr3_length: 14
j_call: TRBJ1-2
v_call: TRBV6-5
d_call: -
clone_size: -
cdr3_aa: CASSYYTGFLGYTF
cdr3_nt: TGTGCCAGCAGTTACTACACAGGGTTCCTTGGCTACACCTTC

cdr3_length: 15
j_call: TRBJ1-1
v_call: TRBV19
d_call: TRBD1
clone_size: -
cdr3_aa: CASGTESTGPAEAFF
cdr3_nt: TGTGCCAGCGGGACCGAATCGACAGGGCCGGCTGAAGCTTTCTTT

cdr3_length: 20
j_call: TRBJ1-4
v_call: TRBV11-3
d_call: -
clone_size: -
cdr3_aa: CASSPGRWAGGYPTNEKLFF
cdr3_nt: TGTGCCAGCAGCCCTGGCCGGTGGGCAGGAGGTTACCCAACTAATGAAAAACTGTTTTTT

cdr3_length: 12
j_call: TRBJ1-2
v_call: TRBV14
d_call: -
clone_size: -
cdr3_aa: CASSQGRFGYTF
cdr3_nt: TGTGCCAGCAGCCAGGGGCGGTTTGGCTACACCTTC